The T cell receptor (beta chain) described here comes from a study of cytomegalovirus exposure and HLA in healthy donors. The study ran its PCR with 60 Vbeta and 13 Jbeta primers. TCRdb keeps only in-frame clones here, not all; method: immunoSEQ multiplex PCR. Of 100,000 to 150,000 clones listed, 80% are singletons. Broader study findings: The study designated 150 to 200 TCR beta chains cytomegalovirus-associated. Reported performance of the classifier showed diagnosis of cytomegalovirus status with high specificity and sensitivity.

The CDR3 length is 15 residues. V trimming: 4 bases; J trimming: 7 bases; junction bases outside the gene matches: 8. Germline CDR1 and CDR2: SGHRS and YFSETQ. Regarding this clone: Its specificity is not known.

The rearrangement uses TRBV5-1 and TRBJ1-6; 7 nucleotides align to TRBD1. Sequencing was done on a sample of PBMCs. The sequence came from a man in his forties or fifties in good health and CMV-seronegative. CDR3 region: CASSLQTGLNSPLHF. CDR3 coding DNA: TGCGCCAGCAGCCTCCAGACAGGGTTGAATTCACCCCTCCACTTT.